The source of this TCR beta chain is a study of Graves' ophthalmopathy and Graves' hyperthyroidism. Study information: Stable hyperthyroid donors showed no ophthalmopathy during 18 months follow-up.

The CDR3 totals 12 residues. CDR1 SGHTA and CDR2 FQGTGA come from the germline V gene. Trimming removed 2 bases at V and 6 bases at J, with 8 bases between. Amplification of TCR beta CDR3 regions used RNA transcripts. HTBI primers were used in a first-round RT-PCR, which preceded a second-round multiplex PCR. TCRdb ran MiXCR on the multiplex PCR reads and lists one entry per CDR3 protein. Here the sample spans over a million distinct CDR3 sequences, about 38% being singletons. This clonotype was detected many times. Its antigen remains unidentified. Study findings and constraints: The model reached about 66% sensitivity and 72.22% specificity for predicting ophthalmopathy progression.

Ages of hyperthyroidism patients ran from 18 to 65, and their diagnoses were new, under 2 months' duration. Ineligible for inclusion were patients with other autoimmune diseases, uncontrolled infections, pregnancy or lactation. The receptor was derived from an adult man with Graves' hyperthyroidism. Sequenced sample: peripheral blood or thyroid tissue (not recorded which). V gene TRBV7-3 combines with J gene TRBJ2-7; possible D gene TRBD1, 5 bases. In DNA form, the CDR3 reads TGTGCCAGCAGCTTACCTCAGGGCGAGCAGTACTTC. As protein: CASSLPQGEQYF.